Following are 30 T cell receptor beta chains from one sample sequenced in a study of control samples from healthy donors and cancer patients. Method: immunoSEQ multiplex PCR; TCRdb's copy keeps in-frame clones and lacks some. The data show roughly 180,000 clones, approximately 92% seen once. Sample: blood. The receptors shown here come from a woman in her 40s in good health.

CDR3 sequence reads: CASSQEVAALNEQYF. The CDR3 region has the DNA TGCGCCAGCAGCCAAGAGGTCGCCGCTTTGAACGAGCAGTACTTC. This chain uses TRBV4-1 with TRBJ2-7; D is uncertain. V was cut by 0 bases and J by 5 bases, with 14 bases left in between. This CDR3 is built from 15 residues. Germline V CDR1 and CDR2: MGHRA, YSYEKL.

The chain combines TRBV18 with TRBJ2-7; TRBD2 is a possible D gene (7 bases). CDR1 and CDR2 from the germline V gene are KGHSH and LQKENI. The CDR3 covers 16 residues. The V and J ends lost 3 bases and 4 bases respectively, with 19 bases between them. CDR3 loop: CASSPLPGGSSYEQYF. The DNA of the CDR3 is TGTGCCAGCTCACCTCTCCCGGGGGGCAGTTCGTACGAGCAGTACTTC.

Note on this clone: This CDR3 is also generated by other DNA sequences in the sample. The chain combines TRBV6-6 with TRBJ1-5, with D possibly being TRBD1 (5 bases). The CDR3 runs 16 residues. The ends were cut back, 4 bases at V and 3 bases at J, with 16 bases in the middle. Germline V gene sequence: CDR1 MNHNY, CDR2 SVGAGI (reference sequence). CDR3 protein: CASSSQEDILNQPQHF. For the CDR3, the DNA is TGTGCCAGCAGTTCCCAAGAGGACATCCTCAATCAGCCCCAGCATTTT.

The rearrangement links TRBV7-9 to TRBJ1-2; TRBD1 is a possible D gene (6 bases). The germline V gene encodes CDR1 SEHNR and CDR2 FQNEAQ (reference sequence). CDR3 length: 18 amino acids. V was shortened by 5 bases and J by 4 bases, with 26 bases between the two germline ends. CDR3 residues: CASSEEVRFGGRAYGYTF. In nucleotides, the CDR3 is TGTGCCAGCAGCGAAGAGGTGCGGTTTGGGGGGCGAGCCTATGGCTACACCTTC.

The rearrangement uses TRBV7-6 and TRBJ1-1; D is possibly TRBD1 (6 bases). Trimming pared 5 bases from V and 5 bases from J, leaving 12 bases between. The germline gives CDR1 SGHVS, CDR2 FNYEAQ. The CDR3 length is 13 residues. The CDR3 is CASSLQGRTEAFF. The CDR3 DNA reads TGTGCCAGCAGCCTACAGGGAAGGACTGAAGCTTTCTTT. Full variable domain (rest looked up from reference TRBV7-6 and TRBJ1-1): GAGVSQSPRYKVTKRGQDVALRCDPISGHVSLYWYRQALGQGPEFLTYFNYEAQQDKSGLPNDRFSAERPEGSISTLTIQRTEQRDSAMYRCASSLQGRTEAFFGQGTRLTVV.

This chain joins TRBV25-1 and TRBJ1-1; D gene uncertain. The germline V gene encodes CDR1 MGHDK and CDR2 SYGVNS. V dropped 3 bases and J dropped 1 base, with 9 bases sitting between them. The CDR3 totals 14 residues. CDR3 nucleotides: TGTGCCAGCAGTGAGACACCCGGGAACACTGAAGCTTTCTTT. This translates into CASSETPGNTEAFF. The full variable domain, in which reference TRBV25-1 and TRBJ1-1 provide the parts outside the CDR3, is EADIYQTPRYLVIGTGKKITLECSQTMGHDKMYWYQQDPGMELHLIHYSYGVNSTEKGDLSSESTVSRIRTEHFPLTLESARPSHTSQYLCASSETPGNTEAFFGQGTRLTVV.

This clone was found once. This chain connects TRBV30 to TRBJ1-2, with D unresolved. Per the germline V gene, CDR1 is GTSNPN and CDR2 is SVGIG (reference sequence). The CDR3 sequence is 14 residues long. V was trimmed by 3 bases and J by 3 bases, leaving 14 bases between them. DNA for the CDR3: TGTGCCTGGAGGCCGAGGGATCTTGACTATGGCTACACCTTC. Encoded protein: CAWRPRDLDYGYTF.

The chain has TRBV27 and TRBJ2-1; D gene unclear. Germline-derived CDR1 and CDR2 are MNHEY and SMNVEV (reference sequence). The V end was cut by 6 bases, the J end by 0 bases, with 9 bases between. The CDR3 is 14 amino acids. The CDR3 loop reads CASRGPTSYNEQFF. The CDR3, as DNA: TGTGCCAGCAGGGGTCCTACCTCCTACAATGAGCAGTTCTTC.

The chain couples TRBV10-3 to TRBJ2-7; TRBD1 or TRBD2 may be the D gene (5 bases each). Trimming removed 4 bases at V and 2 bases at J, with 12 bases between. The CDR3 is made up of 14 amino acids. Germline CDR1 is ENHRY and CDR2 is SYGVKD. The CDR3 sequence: CAISGGTGTYEQYF. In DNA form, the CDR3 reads TGTGCCATCAGTGGGGGGACGGGGACCTACGAGCAGTACTTC.

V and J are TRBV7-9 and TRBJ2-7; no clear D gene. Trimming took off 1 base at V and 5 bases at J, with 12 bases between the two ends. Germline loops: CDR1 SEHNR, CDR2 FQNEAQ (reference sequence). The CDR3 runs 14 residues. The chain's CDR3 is CASSLGVTQDEQYF. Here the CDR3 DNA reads TGTGCCAGCAGCTTAGGGGTGACTCAGGACGAGCAGTACTTC.

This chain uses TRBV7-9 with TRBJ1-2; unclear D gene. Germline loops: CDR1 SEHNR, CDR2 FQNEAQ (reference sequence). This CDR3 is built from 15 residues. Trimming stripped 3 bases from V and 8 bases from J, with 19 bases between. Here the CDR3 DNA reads TGTGCCAGCAGCTTGTTACTGCCGGAAGGAGGGGGCTACACCTTC. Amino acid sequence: CASSLLLPEGGGYTF.

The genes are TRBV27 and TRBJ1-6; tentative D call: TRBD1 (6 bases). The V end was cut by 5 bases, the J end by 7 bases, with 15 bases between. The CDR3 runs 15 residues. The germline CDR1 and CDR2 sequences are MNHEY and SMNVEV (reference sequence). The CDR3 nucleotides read TGTGCCAGCAGTCCCTCAGGACAGACGAATTCACCCCTCCACTTT. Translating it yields CASSPSGQTNSPLHF.

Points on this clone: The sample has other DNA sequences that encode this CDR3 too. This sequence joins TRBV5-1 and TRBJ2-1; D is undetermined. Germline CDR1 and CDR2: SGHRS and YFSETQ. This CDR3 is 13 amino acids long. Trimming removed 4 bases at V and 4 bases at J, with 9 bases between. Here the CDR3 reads CASSLGGYNEQFF. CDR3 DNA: TGCGCCAGCAGCCTTGGCGGATACAATGAGCAGTTCTTC.

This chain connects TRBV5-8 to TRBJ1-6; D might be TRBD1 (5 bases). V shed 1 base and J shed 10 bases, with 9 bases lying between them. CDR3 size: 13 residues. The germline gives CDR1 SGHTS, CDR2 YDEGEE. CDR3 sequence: CASSLPWDSPLHF. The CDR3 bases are TGTGCCAGCAGCTTGCCCTGGGACTCACCCCTCCACTTT.

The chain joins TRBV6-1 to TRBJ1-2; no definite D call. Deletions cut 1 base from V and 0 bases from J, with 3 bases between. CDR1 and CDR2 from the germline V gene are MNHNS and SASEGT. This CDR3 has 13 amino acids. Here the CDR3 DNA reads TGTGCCAGCAGTGAAGACACTAACTATGGCTACACCTTC. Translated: CASSEDTNYGYTF.

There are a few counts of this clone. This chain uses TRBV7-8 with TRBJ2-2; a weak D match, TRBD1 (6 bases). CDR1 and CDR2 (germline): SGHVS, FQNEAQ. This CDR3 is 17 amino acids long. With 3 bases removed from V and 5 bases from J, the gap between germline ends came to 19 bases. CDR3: CASSFLQGSPETGELFF. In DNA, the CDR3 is TGTGCCAGCAGCTTTTTACAGGGCAGCCCAGAGACCGGGGAGCTGTTTTTT.

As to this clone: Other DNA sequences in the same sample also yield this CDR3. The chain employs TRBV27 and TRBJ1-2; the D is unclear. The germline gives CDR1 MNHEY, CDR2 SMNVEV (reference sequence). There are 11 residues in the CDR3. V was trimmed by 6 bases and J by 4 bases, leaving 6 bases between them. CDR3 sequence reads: CASSNSYGYTF. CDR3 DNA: TGTGCCAGCAGCAACAGCTATGGCTACACCTTC.

The CDR3 nucleotides read TGTGCCAGCAGCTTAGCTGACAGCGGGGGGGCCGCCGGGCAGTTCTTC. This encodes CASSLADSGGAAGQFF. The chain links TRBV7-8 to TRBJ2-1; the match to TRBD2 covers 10 bases. Germline V lookup: CDR1 SGHVS, CDR2 FQNEAQ. This CDR3 is built from 16 residues. Losses at the gene ends were 0 bases for V and 12 bases for J; bases not matched to a gene: 11.

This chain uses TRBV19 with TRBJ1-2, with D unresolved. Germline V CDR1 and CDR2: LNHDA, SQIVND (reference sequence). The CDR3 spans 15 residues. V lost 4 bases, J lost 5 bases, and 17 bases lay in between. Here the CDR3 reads CASSNWASLIYGYTF. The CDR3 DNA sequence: TGTGCCAGTAGTAACTGGGCCTCTCTAATTTATGGCTACACCTTC.

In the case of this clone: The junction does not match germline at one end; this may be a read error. CDR3 nucleotide sequence: TGTGCCAGCAGCTTAGCCCCGGCGACAGGGAATGAGGACTTC. It codes for CASSLAPATGNEDF. This chain uses TRBV7-8 with TRBJ2-5; 7 bases match TRBD1. The length of the CDR3 is 14 residues. The germline V gene has CDR1 SGHVS and CDR2 FQNEAQ.

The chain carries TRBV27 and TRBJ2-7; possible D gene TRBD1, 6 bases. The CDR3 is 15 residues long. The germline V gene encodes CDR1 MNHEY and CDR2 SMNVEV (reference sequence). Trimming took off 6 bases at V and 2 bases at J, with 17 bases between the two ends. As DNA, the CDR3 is TGTGCCAGCAGGCAGACAGGAATAAGCACCTACGAGCAGTACTTC. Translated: CASRQTGISTYEQYF.

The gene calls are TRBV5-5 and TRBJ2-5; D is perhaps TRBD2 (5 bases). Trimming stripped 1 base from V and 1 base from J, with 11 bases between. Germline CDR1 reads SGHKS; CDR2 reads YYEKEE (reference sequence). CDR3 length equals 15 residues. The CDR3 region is CASSLWLALQETQYF. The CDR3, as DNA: TGTGCCAGCAGCTTGTGGCTAGCCCTCCAAGAGACCCAGTACTTC.

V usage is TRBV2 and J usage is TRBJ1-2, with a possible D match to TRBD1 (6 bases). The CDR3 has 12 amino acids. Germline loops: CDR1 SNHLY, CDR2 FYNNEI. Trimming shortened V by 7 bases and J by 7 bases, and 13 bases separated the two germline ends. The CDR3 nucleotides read TGTGCCAGCATCGGGGGGGGCCGTGGCTACACCTTC. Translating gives CASIGGGRGYTF.

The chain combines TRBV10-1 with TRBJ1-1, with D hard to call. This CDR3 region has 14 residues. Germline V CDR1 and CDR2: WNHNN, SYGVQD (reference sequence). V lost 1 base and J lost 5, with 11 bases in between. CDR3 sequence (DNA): TGCGCCAGCAGTGAGTATCCGGACGGTACTGAAGCTTTCTTT. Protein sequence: CASSEYPDGTEAFF.

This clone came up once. In DNA form, the CDR3 reads TGTGCCAGCAGCCGGCCGGGGTCGCGGGAGACCCAGTACTTC. Its protein is CASSRPGSRETQYF. V is TRBV3-1 (or the pseudogene TRBV3-2) and J is TRBJ2-5; perhaps TRBD2 as D (5 bases). The germline V gene encodes CDR1 LGHDT and CDR2 YNNKEL (reference sequence). Deletions cut 4 bases from V and 5 bases from J, with 14 bases between. The CDR3 is 14 amino acids.

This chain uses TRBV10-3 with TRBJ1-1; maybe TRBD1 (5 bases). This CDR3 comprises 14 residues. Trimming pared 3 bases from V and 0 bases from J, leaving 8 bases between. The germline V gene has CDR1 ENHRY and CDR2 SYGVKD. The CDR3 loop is CAISDRQMNTEAFF. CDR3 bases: TGTGCCATCAGTGACCGACAGATGAACACTGAAGCTTTCTTT.

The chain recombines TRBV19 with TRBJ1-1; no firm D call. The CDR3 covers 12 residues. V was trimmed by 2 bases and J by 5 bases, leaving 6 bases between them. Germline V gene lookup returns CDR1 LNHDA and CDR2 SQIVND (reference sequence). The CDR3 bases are TGTGCCAGTAGTATACAAACAACTGAAGCTTTCTTT. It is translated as CASSIQTTEAFF. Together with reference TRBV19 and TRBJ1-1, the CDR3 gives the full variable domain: DGGITQSPKYLFRKEGQNVTLSCEQNLNHDAMYWYRQDPGQGLRLIYYSQIVNDFQKGDIAEGYSVSREKKESFPLTVTSAQKNPTAFYLCASSIQTTEAFFGQGTRLTVV.

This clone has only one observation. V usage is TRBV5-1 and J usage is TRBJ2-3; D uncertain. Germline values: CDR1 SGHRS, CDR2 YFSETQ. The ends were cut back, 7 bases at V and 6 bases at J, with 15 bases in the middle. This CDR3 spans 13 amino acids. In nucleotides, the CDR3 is TGCGCCAGCGGGAATATCTCCCCCGATACGCAGTATTTT. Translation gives CASGNISPDTQYF. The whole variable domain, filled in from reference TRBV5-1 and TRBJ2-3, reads KAGVTQTPRYLIKTRGQQVTLSCSPISGHRSVSWYQQTPGQGLQFLFEYFSETQRNKGNFPGRFSGRQFSNSRSEMNVSTLELGDSALYLCASGNISPDTQYFGPGTRLTVL.

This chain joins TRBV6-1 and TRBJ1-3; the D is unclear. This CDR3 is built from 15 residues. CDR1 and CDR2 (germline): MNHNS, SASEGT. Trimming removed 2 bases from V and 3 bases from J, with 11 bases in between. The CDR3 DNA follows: TGTGCCAGCAGTGAAAGGCAGCTCCTTGGAAACACCATATATTTT. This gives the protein CASSERQLLGNTIYF.

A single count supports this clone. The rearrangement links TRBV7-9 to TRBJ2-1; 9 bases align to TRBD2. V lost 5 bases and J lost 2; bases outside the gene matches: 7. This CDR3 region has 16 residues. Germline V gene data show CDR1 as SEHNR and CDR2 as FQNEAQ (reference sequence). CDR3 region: CASSPPSGEAYNEQFF. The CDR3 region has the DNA TGTGCCAGCAGCCCCCCTAGCGGGGAGGCCTACAATGAGCAGTTCTTC.